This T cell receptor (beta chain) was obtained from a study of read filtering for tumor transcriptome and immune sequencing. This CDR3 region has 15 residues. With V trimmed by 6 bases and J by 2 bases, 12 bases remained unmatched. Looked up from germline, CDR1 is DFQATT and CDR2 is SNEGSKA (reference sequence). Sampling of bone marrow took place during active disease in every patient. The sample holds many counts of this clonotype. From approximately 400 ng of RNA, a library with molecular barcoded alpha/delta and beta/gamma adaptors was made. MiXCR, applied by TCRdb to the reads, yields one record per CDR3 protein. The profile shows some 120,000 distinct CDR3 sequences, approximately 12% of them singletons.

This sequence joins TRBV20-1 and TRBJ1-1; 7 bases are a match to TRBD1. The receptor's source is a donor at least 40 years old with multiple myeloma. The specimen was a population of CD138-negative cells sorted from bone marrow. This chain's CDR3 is CSARDVNRGNTEAFF. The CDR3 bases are TGCAGTGCACGTGACGTAAACAGGGGAAACACTGAAGCTTTCTTT.